The rows below give T cell receptor beta chains drawn from one sample of a study of T cells after yellow fever vaccination. Each CDR3 protein is one row after TCRdb ran MiXCR on the 5' RACE reads. The sample shows a few hundred thousand distinct CDR3 sequences, about 17% of them seen only once. Sequenced here: PBMCs, sampled before the yellow fever booster vaccination. These receptors came from a man aged 18-30 years who received the YFV17D yellow fever vaccine. CDR3s include the opening cysteine and the closing phenylalanine or tryptophan. Clone size is shown for a subset of rows, as once, few, many or a class of expanded clone.

size,V,J,CDR3
many,TRBV12-3/TRBV12-4,TRBJ2-5,CASRGETSGVSETQYF
NA,TRBV9,TRBJ2-1,CASSETSGYEQFF
few,TRBV5-5,TRBJ1-1,CASSSGGMWNTEAFF
NA,TRBV11-1,TRBJ2-2,CASSTYRGRDTGELFF
NA,TRBV2,TRBJ1-1,CASRRFGQGNTEAFF
NA,TRBV20-1,TRBJ2-1,CSAPPRTAGAYNEQFF
NA,TRBV6-5,TRBJ1-2,CASRVPGLVGYTF
NA,TRBV5-1,TRBJ2-1,CASSFWESSYNEQFF
NA,TRBV7-6,TRBJ1-1,CASSARHSVDTEAFF
few,TRBV12-3/TRBV12-4,TRBJ2-1,CASSLRRLAEIRRNEQFF
few,TRBV6-5,TRBJ2-3,CASNPSGGPTQYF
NA,TRBV6-1,TRBJ2-1,CASGAGGLPLNEQFF
many,TRBV29-1,TRBJ2-7,CSVGYLTPGEQYF
few,TRBV7-9,TRBJ1-3,CASSPVGTGLHYSGNTIYF
NA,TRBV7-9,TRBJ2-2,CASSWRDRNTGELFF
NA,TRBV4-2,TRBJ1-5,CASSQAGQGAYSNQPQHF
NA,TRBV7-9,TRBJ1-1,CASSPGTGRRTEAFF
NA,TRBV5-1,TRBJ1-2,CASKNEETGYLGYTF
once,TRBV28,TRBJ1-2,CASSFMTGDGGYTF
few,TRBV5-1,TRBJ2-5,CASSLTGDEKTQYF
NA,TRBV7-9,TRBJ2-2,CASSLVVRTNTGELFF
few,TRBV7-8,TRBJ2-1,CASSSPETSGGGNEQFF
few,TRBV7-9,TRBJ1-2,CASSLLDRTRGYGYTF